This TCR beta chain was documented in a study of technical replicates of blood from a few donors. Profiling relied on immunoSEQ multiplex PCR, and the TCRdb table lists in-frame clones only, not all of them. Of about 70,000 clones listed, around 96% were seen once; the top ten hold 0.39%. Trimming removed 2 bases at V and 1 base at J, with 6 bases between. The CDR3 is 13 amino acids. Germline CDR1 MNHEY, CDR2 SMNVEV (reference sequence). This chain uses TRBV27 with TRBJ2-7; a weak D match, TRBD1 (5 bases). The TCR was taken from a human donor in good health. The sample taken for sequencing was T cells isolated from PBMCs. CDR3 bases: TGTGCCAGCAGTTTAGCAGGGTCCTACGAGCAGTACTTC. Translating it yields CASSLAGSYEQYF.